These 18 T cell receptor beta chains were all obtained from the same sample, sequenced in a study of blood T cell repertoires in COVID-19. TCRdb's table, derived via immunoSEQ multiplex PCR, lists solely in-frame clones and lacks some. Of more than 75,000 clones listed, over 85% were seen once; the top ten hold approximately 2.2%. The sample was peripheral blood. All receptors come from a man in his fifties with acute or convalescent COVID-19.

This sequence joins TRBV28 and TRBJ1-1; D remains unclear. This CDR3 spans 14 amino acids. The germline gives CDR1 MDHEN, CDR2 SYDVKM. The ends were cut back, 7 bases at V and 0 bases at J, with 12 bases in the middle. In DNA, the CDR3 is TGTGCCAGCATAACTTCGGGGATGAACACTGAAGCTTTCTTT. Its protein is CASITSGMNTEAFF.

The genes are TRBV7-4 and TRBJ1-5; 9 positions match TRBD1. Trimming took 10 bases from V and 6 from J; bases not matched to a gene: 10. Germline V CDR1 and CDR2: SGHVT, SQSDAQ. CDR3 length: 14 amino acids. The CDR3: CATRDRASRQPQHF. The CDR3 region has the DNA TGTGCCACCCGGGACAGGGCGAGCCGTCAGCCCCAGCATTTT.

Comment on this clone: Other DNA sequences in the same sample also yield this CDR3. The chain joins TRBV19 to TRBJ1-1; 7 nucleotides agree with TRBD1. The germline V gene encodes CDR1 LNHDA and CDR2 SQIVND (reference sequence). The CDR3 loop spans 13 amino acids. Trimming took 3 bases from V and 5 from J; bases not matched to a gene: 3. The CDR3 loop reads CASSILQGTEAFF. The CDR3 DNA is TGTGCCAGTAGTATCTTACAGGGGACTGAAGCTTTCTTT.

The chain has TRBV29-1 and TRBJ2-2; D might be TRBD1 (5 bases). Germline V gene sequence: CDR1 SQVTM, CDR2 ANQGSEA. The CDR3 spans 11 residues. V lost 7 bases and J 9 bases, leaving 12 bases between the germline ends. CDR3 sequence (DNA): TGCAGCGCCCTGTGGGGCCGGGAGCTGTTTTTT. It yields the protein CSALWGRELFF.

The chain links TRBV6-5 to TRBJ1-6, with TRBD1 identical over 8 bases. J lost 5 bases, V lost 2 bases, and 5 bases had no gene match. Germline values: CDR1 MNHEY, CDR2 SVGAGI. The CDR3 is 16 amino acids. CDR3 coding DNA: TGTGCCAGCAGTTACACGGGACAGGCGAATAATTCACCCCTCCACTTT. It yields the protein CASSYTGQANNSPLHF.

The rearrangement links TRBV5-6 to TRBJ2-1; 7 nucleotides align to TRBD1. Trimming at V came to 0 bases and at J to 6 bases, leaving 9 bases not matched to a gene. CDR3 length equals 16 residues. The germline CDR1 and CDR2 sequences are SGHDT and YYEEEE. The CDR3 bases are TGTGCCAGCAGCTTGGAAAGACGTAACAGGGGCAATGAGCAGTTCTTC. It translates to CASSLERRNRGNEQFF.

J is TRBJ1-1 and V is TRBV19; D unclear. This CDR3 contains 12 residues. V lost 6 bases and J lost 4, with 9 bases in between. Germline values: CDR1 LNHDA, CDR2 SQIVND (reference sequence). CDR3 nucleotides: TGTGCCAGTAGCCCTGCGGGCACTGAAGCTTTCTTT. It codes for CASSPAGTEAFF.

This clone was seen only once. The V and J genes are TRBV6-2 or TRBV6-3 and TRBJ2-3; D is uncertain. The CDR3 length is 11 residues. CDR1 MNHEY and CDR2 SVGEGT come from the germline V gene. The V end was cut by 2 bases, the J end by 5 bases, with 2 bases between. CDR3 protein: CASSYLDTQYF. The CDR3 DNA is TGTGCCAGCAGTTACCTAGATACGCAGTATTTT.

The V and J genes are TRBV7-3 and TRBJ2-3, with D possibly being TRBD1 (6 bases). Germline V gene data show CDR1 as SGHTA and CDR2 as FQGTGA. The ends were cut back, 1 base at V and 3 bases at J, with 11 bases in the middle. There are 15 residues in the CDR3. CDR3 nucleotides: TGTGCCAGCAGCTTAATCGCAGGACAGACAGATACGCAGTATTTT. Translation gives CASSLIAGQTDTQYF.

This chain connects TRBV29-1 to TRBJ2-7; the match to TRBD1 covers 8 bases. After removal of 8 bases from V and 2 bases from J, the junction contained 8 bases not matched to a gene. Germline CDR1 SQVTM, CDR2 ANQGSEA. The CDR3 consists of 13 residues. The CDR3 DNA reads TGCAGCATCAGGGGGCGAGGGGCCTACGAGCAGTACTTC. Amino acids: CSIRGRGAYEQYF.

V gene TRBV5-4 combines with J gene TRBJ2-1; 14 bases align to TRBD2. The length of the CDR3 is 18 residues. Germline trimming cut 3 bases from V and 2 bases from J; bases unmatched to any gene: 7. Germline CDR1 and CDR2: SGHNT and YYREEE (reference sequence). The CDR3 nucleotides read TGTGCCAGCAGCTGGGGGACTAGCGGGAGCTTGCCCTACAATGAGCAGTTCTTC. The encoded protein is CASSWGTSGSLPYNEQFF.

The V call is TRBV5-4, the J call TRBJ1-2; D perhaps matches TRBD1 (5 bases). Trimming cost V 4 bases and J 4 bases, with 20 bases left between them. Germline V gives CDR1 SGHNT, CDR2 YYREEE (reference sequence). CDR3 length: 16 amino acids. In DNA form, the CDR3 reads TGTGCCAGCAGCGCCCGCGGGGGGGACCTTACCTATGGCTACACCTTC. It codes for CASSARGGDLTYGYTF.

The CDR3 nucleotides are TGTGCCAGCAGCCTTTTGGCGGTGAACACTGAAGCTTTCTTT. Amino acids: CASSLLAVNTEAFF. The chain combines TRBV27 with TRBJ1-1; D unclear. The CDR3 has 14 amino acids. Trimming cost V 6 bases and J 0 bases, with 11 bases left between them. Germline CDR1 and CDR2: MNHEY and SMNVEV (reference sequence).

V usage is TRBV5-1 and J usage is TRBJ1-1, with D perhaps TRBD1 (6 bases). The germline gives CDR1 SGHRS, CDR2 YFSETQ. V was trimmed by 3 bases and J by 1 base, leaving 10 bases between them. CDR3 length: 14 amino acids. CDR3 sequence: CASSSPTGNTEAFF. CDR3 nucleotides: TGCGCCAGCAGCTCGCCGACAGGGAACACTGAAGCTTTCTTT.

This clone was detected only once. V and J are TRBV3-1 (or the pseudogene TRBV3-2) and TRBJ2-5; D is perhaps TRBD1 (5 bases). Looked up from germline, CDR1 is LGHDT and CDR2 is YNNKEL (reference sequence). This CDR3 contains 13 residues. V lost 7 bases, J lost 5 bases, and 14 bases lay in between. The CDR3 loop reads CASTLGLGETQYF. CDR3 bases: TGTGCCAGCACCCTGGGGCTAGGGGAGACCCAGTACTTC.

V and J are TRBV5-5 and TRBJ1-1; possible D gene TRBD1, 6 bases. V lost 5 bases, J lost 4 bases, and 9 bases lay in between. The CDR3 is 12 residues long. CDR1 is SGHKS, CDR2 YYEKEE, per germline (reference sequence). The CDR3 coding sequence is TGTGCCAGCAGACTAGGGGGCACTGAAGCTTTCTTT. It translates to CASRLGGTEAFF.

This chain links TRBV5-1 with TRBJ2-3; D is possibly TRBD2 (5 bases). In germline, CDR1 is SGHRS, CDR2 YFSETQ. V lost 2 bases to trimming and J lost 2 bases, with 9 bases between them. The CDR3 is 14 residues long. The CDR3 loop reads CASSFTRDTDTQYF. The DNA for the CDR3 is TGCGCCAGCAGCTTCACACGGGACACAGATACGCAGTATTTT.

A single count supports this clone. This chain uses TRBV4-1 with TRBJ2-6, with TRBD2 identical over 8 bases. Germline CDR1 reads MGHRA; CDR2 reads YSYEKL. The CDR3 has 19 residues. After removal of 4 bases from V and 4 bases from J, the junction contained 15 bases not matched to a gene. The CDR3 DNA reads TGCGCCAGCAGCCCCCAAGAACGGGGGGGGTTGGCGGGGGCCAACGTCCTGACTTTC. This encodes CASSPQERGGLAGANVLTF.